This T cell receptor (beta chain) was obtained from a study of blood T cell repertoires in COVID-19. Looking at the study overall: PBMCs, B-cell-depleted T cells, or T cells were the source of the cDNA or gDNA that made up the material.

The V segment lost 0 bases and the J segment 2 bases; nucleotides outside the gene matches: 3. The CDR3 consists of 17 residues. Germline CDR1 and CDR2: LNHDA and SQIVND (reference sequence). Per the authors' pipeline: Estimated nucleated cell counts came from reference gene primer amplification. The table came from immunoSEQ multiplex PCR; TCRdb's copy has only in-frame clones and leaves some out. That table furnishes V, J and clone size, whereas the DNA furnished D and trimming. Of about 250,000 clones listed, about 86% were seen once; the top ten hold about a sixth. The TCR comes from a person in their 70s with COVID-19, enrolled during active disease. The sequencing input was peripheral blood. V is TRBV19 and J is TRBJ2-3, with 12 bases matching TRBD2. CDR3 nucleotides: TGTGCCAGTAGTATAGAAGGACTAGCGGGGCCCACAGATACGCAGTATTTT. Its protein product is CASSIEGLAGPTDTQYF.